The 32 T cell receptor beta chains given below trace back to one sample, sequenced in a study of T cell changes during pregnancy in multiple sclerosis. Profiled with immunoSEQ multiplex PCR; TCRdb holds only in-frame clones, not every one. The sample includes over 30,000 clones, about 90% of them seen just once. Sequenced material: CD4+ T cells from peripheral blood mononuclear cells, taken before pregnancy. These receptors came from a female donor with multiple sclerosis, enrolled in a pregnancy study.

This clone was seen only once. The chain joins TRBV12-5 to TRBJ2-2, with unresolved D. Germline CDR1 reads LGHNT; CDR2 reads FRNRAP. The germline V and J ends were trimmed by 1 base and 3 bases, with 6 bases remaining between them. This CDR3 has 14 residues. The CDR3 spells CASGLGLYTGELFF. The CDR3 bases are TGTGCTAGTGGTTTGGGGCTCTACACCGGGGAGCTGTTTTTT.

The chain uses TRBV19 and TRBJ2-1, with D possibly being TRBD2 (6 bases). The CDR3 is 15 residues long. Germline lookup yields CDR1 LNHDA and CDR2 SQIVND (reference sequence). Deletions cut 7 bases from V and 2 bases from J, with 15 bases between. The CDR3 DNA reads as TGTGCCAGTATAGGGCGGCGCGGGACCTACAATGAGCAGTTCTTC. Amino acid sequence: CASIGRRGTYNEQFF. Variable domain in full (rest from reference TRBV19 and TRBJ2-1): DGGITQSPKYLFRKEGQNVTLSCEQNLNHDAMYWYRQDPGQGLRLIYYSQIVNDFQKGDIAEGYSVSREKKESFPLTVTSAQKNPTAFYLCASIGRRGTYNEQFFGPGTRLTVL.

The chain links TRBV6-1 to TRBJ1-5, with 8 nucleotides matching TRBD1. The V and J ends lost 5 bases and 9 bases, in that order; junction bases with no gene match: 9. This CDR3 has 14 amino acids. Germline loops: CDR1 MNHNS, CDR2 SASEGT. Written as DNA, the CDR3 is TGTGCCAGCAGTCCCGGGACAGGTGCACTGCCCCAGCATTTT. Its protein is CASSPGTGALPQHF.

A few counts support this clone. The V and J genes are TRBV14 and TRBJ2-2, with 9 nucleotides matching TRBD2. V shed 2 bases, J shed 4 bases, and the junction held 2 bases outside the gene matches. Germline CDR1 SGHDN, CDR2 FVKESK. The CDR3 consists of 15 residues. CDR3 protein: CASSQSGRSTGELFF. For the CDR3, the DNA is TGTGCCAGCAGCCAAAGCGGGAGGTCCACCGGGGAGCTGTTTTTT.

V usage is TRBV28 and J usage is TRBJ2-7; a weak D match, TRBD1 (5 bases). This CDR3 has 14 amino acids. V gave up 8 bases and J gave up 6 bases, with 20 bases separating them. Looked up from germline, CDR1 is MDHEN and CDR2 is SYDVKM. CDR3 in DNA: TGTGCCAGCTCCAGACAGCTGTACGGTCCCGAGCAGTACTTC. Protein sequence: CASSRQLYGPEQYF.

This chain links TRBV5-6 with TRBJ1-5; weak D call: TRBD1 (5 bases). The CDR3 contains 14 residues. From germline, CDR1 is SGHDT and CDR2 YYEEEE. Trimming pared 2 bases from V and 5 bases from J, leaving 11 bases between. Here the CDR3 reads CASSFRGGYQPQHF. DNA of the CDR3: TGTGCCAGCAGCTTCCGGGGGGGGTATCAGCCCCAGCATTTT.

The gene calls are TRBV4-1 and TRBJ2-1; D is unresolved. The ends were cut back, 0 bases at V and 9 bases at J, with 27 bases in the middle. CDR1 and CDR2 from the germline V gene are MGHRA and YSYEKL. The CDR3 extends over 19 amino acids. The CDR3 spells CASSQESPIETLDHVEQFF. The DNA of the CDR3 is TGCGCCAGCAGCCAAGAATCCCCCATCGAGACTCTAGACCATGTTGAGCAGTTCTTC.

This rearrangement joins TRBV9 to TRBJ1-1; perhaps TRBD1 as D (5 bases). V was clipped by 0 bases and J by 2 bases, with 11 bases between them. Germline lookup yields CDR1 SGDLS and CDR2 YYNGEE. The CDR3 length is 15 residues. The CDR3 region is CASSVEFQGNTEAFF. DNA for the CDR3: TGTGCCAGCAGCGTAGAGTTTCAGGGCAACACTGAAGCTTTCTTT.

The chain has TRBV27 and TRBJ2-7; 9 bases match TRBD1. The V and J ends lost 3 bases and 0 bases, in that order; junction bases with no gene match: 9. There are 17 residues in the CDR3. Germline V gene sequence: CDR1 MNHEY, CDR2 SMNVEV (reference sequence). The CDR3 DNA follows: TGTGCCAGCAGTTTGAGATATAGGACAGGGGACTCCTACGAGCAGTACTTC. Its translation: CASSLRYRTGDSYEQYF.

This chain uses TRBV7-9 with TRBJ1-1, with D perhaps matching TRBD1 (6 bases). Germline CDR1 and CDR2: SEHNR and FQNEAQ (reference sequence). V was shortened by 5 bases and J by 4 bases, with 11 bases between the two germline ends. The CDR3 sequence is 13 residues long. CDR3 protein: CASSQQGGTEAFF. The CDR3 DNA sequence: TGTGCCAGCAGCCAACAAGGGGGCACTGAAGCTTTCTTT.

This chain uses TRBV5-1 with TRBJ1-1; possible D gene TRBD1, 6 bases. The CDR3 is 14 residues long. V dropped 2 bases and J dropped 1 base, with 9 bases sitting between them. The germline CDR1 and CDR2 sequences are SGHRS and YFSETQ. CDR3 amino acids: CASSFRTENTEAFF. The CDR3, as DNA: TGCGCCAGCAGCTTTCGGACAGAGAACACTGAAGCTTTCTTT.

V and J are TRBV28 and TRBJ2-7; 11 nucleotides match TRBD2. The junction had 5 bases not matched to a gene; V was cut back by 4 bases and J by 3 bases. Germline CDR1 is MDHEN and CDR2 is SYDVKM. The CDR3 covers 15 residues. The CDR3 here is CASSSLAGGDYEQYF. CDR3 sequence (DNA): TGTGCCAGCAGTTCCCTAGCGGGAGGTGACTACGAGCAGTACTTC.

The chain has TRBV30 and TRBJ1-4; TRBD1 is a possible D gene (5 bases). The ends were cut back, 1 base at V and 8 bases at J, with 23 bases in the middle. The CDR3 is 17 residues long. Germline V CDR1 and CDR2: GTSNPN, SVGIG (reference sequence). CDR3 region: CAWSGPYKGLQEEKLFF. DNA of the CDR3: TGTGCCTGGAGTGGCCCGTACAAGGGACTGCAGGAGGAAAAACTGTTTTTT.

The chain combines TRBV5-1 with TRBJ2-1; 14 positions match TRBD2. With 4 bases clipped from V and 13 bases from J, the junction kept 7 bases outside the gene matches. This CDR3 comprises 14 residues. Germline V gives CDR1 SGHRS, CDR2 YFSETQ. The chain's CDR3 is CASSGLAGGHQQFF. DNA of the CDR3: TGCGCCAGCAGCGGACTAGCGGGAGGCCACCAACAGTTCTTC.

This clone was recorded once. The chain is built from TRBV9 and TRBJ1-2; no clear D gene. Between the trimmed V and J ends, which lost 1 base and 7 bases, there was a span of 8 bases. This CDR3 region has 12 residues. Per germline, CDR1 SGDLS and CDR2 YYNGEE. This CDR3 is CASSVPPGGYTF. The CDR3 bases are TGTGCCAGCAGCGTACCCCCGGGTGGCTACACCTTC.

The gene calls are TRBV2 and TRBJ1-5; D is uncertain. This CDR3 is 13 amino acids long. In germline, CDR1 is SNHLY, CDR2 FYNNEI. V was trimmed by 5 bases and J by 3 bases, leaving 8 bases between them. The chain's CDR3 is CASSTIHNQPQHF. The DNA for the CDR3 is TGTGCCAGCAGTACCATACACAATCAGCCCCAGCATTTT.

The V and J genes are TRBV10-1 and TRBJ1-1, with D possibly TRBD1 on 5 matching bases. Germline values: CDR1 WNHNN, CDR2 SYGVQD (reference sequence). The CDR3 consists of 14 residues. V lost 4 bases and J lost 3, with 12 bases in between. Written as DNA, the CDR3 is TGCGCCAGCAGTGGACAGCACGGCGACACTGAAGCTTTCTTT. It specifies CASSGQHGDTEAFF.

The chain carries TRBV7-9 and TRBJ2-7; D not resolved. V was pared by 5 bases and J by 5 bases, with 16 bases between. This CDR3 contains 14 residues. Germline V CDR1 and CDR2: SEHNR, FQNEAQ (reference sequence). In DNA, the CDR3 is TGTGCCAGCAGCCCCCGGGTCGAGTCAAACGAGCAGTACTTC. This codes for CASSPRVESNEQYF.

The chain combines TRBV6-6 with TRBJ2-3; TRBD1 might be the D (5 bases). V lost 6 bases and J 0 bases, leaving 16 bases between the germline ends. The CDR3 is made up of 16 amino acids. Germline V lookup: CDR1 MNHNY, CDR2 SVGAGI (reference sequence). The CDR3 DNA reads TGTGCCAGCAGACCTTGGGGCAGCCCCAGCACAGATACGCAGTATTTT. Encoded protein: CASRPWGSPSTDTQYF.

The table lists this clone with a few counts. The chain has TRBV30 and TRBJ2-4; D perhaps matches TRBD2 (6 bases). V was trimmed by 5 bases and J by 0 bases, leaving 20 bases between them. From germline, CDR1 is GTSNPN and CDR2 SVGIG (reference sequence). This CDR3 contains 17 residues. CDR3 nucleotide sequence: TGTGCCTGGGCTAGCGCTCATTCGACCTTAGCCAAAAACATTCAGTACTTC. Encoded protein: CAWASAHSTLAKNIQYF.

This rearrangement joins TRBV21-1 to TRBJ2-6; the table's D gene call, TRBD1, was not cross checked with the DNA. TRBV21-1 is described as a pseudogene. This CDR3 contains 21 residues. The CDR3 DNA follows: TGTGCCAGCAATTCCGAGGTTGGGGCGAGACAGGGGGCGCCTGGGGCCAACGTCCTGACTTTC. The encoded protein is CASNSEVGARQGAPGANVLTF.

The chain recombines TRBV5-1 with TRBJ2-3, with a possible D match to TRBD2 (5 bases). CDR3 length equals 15 residues. Trimming shortened V by 3 bases and J by 2 bases, and 13 bases separated the two germline ends. Germline CDR1 and CDR2: SGHRS and YFSETQ. CDR3 loop: CASSSLAPHTDTQYF. CDR3 DNA sequence: TGCGCCAGCAGCTCGTTAGCGCCCCACACAGATACGCAGTATTTT.

This clone was seen a single time. The J gene is TRBJ2-3, the V gene TRBV19, with TRBD2 matching 12 bases. J was trimmed by 2 bases and V by 5 bases; bases with no gene match: 5. This CDR3 comprises 16 residues. Germline V lookup: CDR1 LNHDA, CDR2 SQIVND (reference sequence). The CDR3 loop reads CASSPRTSGVTDTQYF. The DNA for the CDR3 is TGTGCCAGTAGTCCGCGGACTAGCGGGGTCACAGATACGCAGTATTTT.

The V and J genes are TRBV6-6 and TRBJ2-5; D call uncertain. V lost 4 bases and J 2 bases, leaving 2 bases between the germline ends. CDR1 and CDR2 from the germline V gene are MNHNY and SVGAGI (reference sequence). This CDR3 is 11 amino acids long. In DNA form, the CDR3 reads TGTGCCAGCAGTTTACAAGAGACCCAGTACTTC. Its protein is CASSLQETQYF.

The CDR3 spells CASSRDRVANYGYTF. The CDR3, as DNA: TGTGCCAGCTCGCGGGACAGGGTAGCTAACTATGGCTACACCTTC. This chain joins TRBV18 and TRBJ1-2; 9 nucleotides line up with TRBD1. Germline CDR1 is KGHSH and CDR2 is LQKENI. The length of the CDR3 is 15 residues. V lost 6 bases, J lost 0 bases, and 5 bases stayed unmatched.

This chain links TRBV5-1 with TRBJ2-7; TRBD1 matches 8 bases. CDR1 and CDR2 from the germline V gene are SGHRS and YFSETQ. Trimming removed 4 bases from V and 0 bases from J; junction bases left unmatched: 6. This CDR3 is 15 amino acids long. The DNA of the CDR3 is TGCGCCAGCAGCCCAGGGACAGGCGTCTCCTACGAGCAGTACTTC. This gives the protein CASSPGTGVSYEQYF. Full variable domain (outside the CDR3, taken from reference TRBV5-1 and TRBJ2-7): KAGVTQTPRYLIKTRGQQVTLSCSPISGHRSVSWYQQTPGQGLQFLFEYFSETQRNKGNFPGRFSGRQFSNSRSEMNVSTLELGDSALYLCASSPGTGVSYEQYFGPGTRLTVT.

The V gene is TRBV11-2, the J gene TRBJ2-5; D is unclear. Trimming stripped 1 base from V and 8 bases from J, with 11 bases between. This CDR3 is built from 13 residues. Germline V gene data show CDR1 as SGHAT and CDR2 as FQNNGV. The CDR3 region is CASSLGTRDTQYF. Here the CDR3 DNA reads TGTGCCAGCAGCTTAGGAACTCGAGATACCCAGTACTTC.

J is TRBJ1-5 and V is TRBV11-2; 8 bases map to TRBD1. V trimming: 0 bases; J trimming: 4 bases; junction bases outside the gene matches: 11. CDR1 is SGHAT and CDR2 is FQNNGV in the germline V gene. The CDR3 has 18 amino acids. CDR3 sequence (DNA): TGTGCCAGCAGCTTAGAGGGGATAGGCAGGGGGCTTAATCAGCCCCAGCATTTT. It specifies CASSLEGIGRGLNQPQHF.

V is TRBV5-1 and J is TRBJ2-7; 9 bases match TRBD1. Looked up from germline, CDR1 is SGHRS and CDR2 is YFSETQ. V lost 1 base to trimming and J lost 6 bases; unmatched junction nucleotides: 11. This CDR3 spans 16 amino acids. Here the CDR3 DNA reads TGCGCCAGCAGCTTGTCCCCAACAGGGGGCAAAAGCGAGCAGTACTTC. As protein: CASSLSPTGGKSEQYF.

The V gene is TRBV30, the J gene TRBJ1-5, with 7 bases that match TRBD1. The germline V gene encodes CDR1 GTSNPN and CDR2 SVGIG (reference sequence). J lost 2 bases, V lost 5 bases, and 9 bases had no gene match. CDR3 length: 15 residues. The CDR3 protein is CAWAQGELGNQPQHF. DNA of the CDR3: TGTGCCTGGGCCCAGGGGGAATTAGGCAATCAGCCCCAGCATTTT.

This clone was picked up one time. This sequence joins TRBV6-6 and TRBJ2-6, with D possibly TRBD2 on 5 matching bases. V lost 6 bases and J 2 bases, leaving 8 bases between the germline ends. The CDR3 extends over 14 amino acids. Germline assignment: CDR1 MNHNY and CDR2 SVGAGI (reference sequence). The CDR3 region has the DNA TGTGCCAGCAGCCACGGGGCTGGGGCCAACGTCCTGACTTTC. Encoded protein: CASSHGAGANVLTF.

This chain connects TRBV10-3 to TRBJ1-1, with 9 positions matching TRBD1. The CDR3 extends over 15 amino acids. J was trimmed by 7 bases and V by 6 bases; bases with no gene match: 12. Germline loops: CDR1 ENHRY, CDR2 SYGVKD. In DNA form, the CDR3 reads TGTGCCATCAGGCCCCCGGGACAGGGTGTAGTTGAAGCTTTCTTT. Protein product: CAIRPPGQGVVEAFF.